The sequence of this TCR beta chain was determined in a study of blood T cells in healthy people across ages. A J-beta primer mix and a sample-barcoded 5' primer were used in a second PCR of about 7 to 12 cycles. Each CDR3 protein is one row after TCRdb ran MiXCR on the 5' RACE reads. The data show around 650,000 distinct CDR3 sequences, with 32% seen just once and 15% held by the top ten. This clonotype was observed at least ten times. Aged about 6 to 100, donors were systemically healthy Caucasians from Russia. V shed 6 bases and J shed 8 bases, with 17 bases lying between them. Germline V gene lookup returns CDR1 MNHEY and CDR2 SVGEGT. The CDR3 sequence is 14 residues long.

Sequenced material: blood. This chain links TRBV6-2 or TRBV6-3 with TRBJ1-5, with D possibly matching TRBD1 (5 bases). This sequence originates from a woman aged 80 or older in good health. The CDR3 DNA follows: TGTGCCAGCAGCCGCCGGGACGGACTAGAGCCCCAGCATTTT. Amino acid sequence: CASSRRDGLEPQHF.